This record concerns one T cell receptor (beta chain) sequence. This clone appeared a single time. Its antigen is currently not known. No per-base quality is available; no much larger clone lies one base away. In the prospective study, participants were roughly 18 to 95 years old, resided in about 25 geographic areas of the United States, and were enrolled through a virtual design. In the prospective study, participants were assigned to cohorts based on the clinical history participants reported in a screening survey and a study questionnaire. In the prospective study, whole blood, serum and a nasopharyngeal or oropharyngeal swab were collected from each participant by mobile phlebotomists. Participants in the prospective study had the option to provide additional blood draws and questionnaires over an approximately 2-month period. Before DNA extraction, prospective study blood samples were shipped either frozen or at room temperature.

TCRbeta CDR3 regions were amplified from genomic DNA using the immunoSEQ Assay, a bias-controlled multiplex PCR. The original methods were these. The number of nucleated cells in each sample was estimated by amplification of reference gene primers within the assay. To quantify the absolute abundance of each unique TCRbeta CDR3 rearrangement, sequence reads were collapsed and filtered. For each sample, productive Simpson clonality was calculated as the square root of Simpson's diversity index across productive rearrangements. The table comes from immuneACCESS by way of TCRdb, which keeps in-frame sequences with V and J called. Part of the clones is missing from these tables; in studies checked, under half for an unresolved V gene and the rest for unknown reasons. V, J and clone size are taken as reported in that table, and D and trimming were inferred from the DNA itself. This sample lists about 250,000 clones; approximately 85% were detected once. Together, the top ten hold 8.5% to 9.5% of the sample.

V and J are trimmed by 4 bases and 3 bases, and the gene matches miss 6 bases of the junction. The germline V gene (reference sequence) sets CDR1 to LGHDT and CDR2 to YNNKEL. The CDR3 goes from the cysteine to the phenylalanine over 15 residues. Solely the CDR3 DNA is kept, with 45 bases framed from the first base. This entry belongs to a study of blood T cell repertoires in COVID-19 (dated by TCRdb to about 2020). Background on the whole study: The collaborator samples originated in the United States, Italy and Spain and spanned the acute and convalescent phases of COVID-19. Samples came from the ongoing ImmuneRACE study (first 160 participants) plus 1,254 subjects from 6 global collaborators. Where available, HLA class I and class II types were obtained from metadata supplied by the sample provider rather than from assay-based typing. Sample metadata almost always included a de-identified subject ID, COVID-19 status, age in years and sex. The dataset comprised deeply sampled blood TCRbeta repertoires from subjects exposed to, actively infected with, or recovered from COVID-19. A freely available public database, intended as a resource for researchers studying the immune response to SARS-CoV-2, is where the repertoires were released. The prospective study material was composed of cDNA or gDNA derived from T cells, B-cell-depleted T cells, or PBMCs.

Overall results and qualifications from the work: How much clinical and demographic metadata was included differed by source and by participant, and the metadata was provided uncurated.

Recombination joined TRBV3-1 (or the pseudogene TRBV3-2) with TRBJ2-7; 10 bases in the junction line up with TRBD1. Input material: PBMCs or T cells enriched from blood (not recorded which). The sequence derives from a woman between 45 and 65 years old with acute COVID-19. The CDR3 amino acid sequence is: CASSPIWDRGYEQYF. The nucleotide sequence reads TGTGCCAGCAGCCCGATATGGGACAGGGGCTACGAGCAGTACTTC.